This T cell receptor beta chain is from a study of cytomegalovirus exposure and HLA in healthy donors. With 60 Vbeta and 13 Jbeta primers, the PCR was carried out. Assay: immunoSEQ multiplex PCR; the TCRdb copy retains only in-frame clones and omits some. The sample has 150,000 to 200,000 clones; approximately 86% are singletons. Sequencing was performed on PBMCs. The receptor was isolated from a boy aged 2 to 10 in good health and CMV-seronegative.

Written as DNA, the CDR3 is TGTGCCAGCGGAACGGAACAGGGCCACGAGCAGTACTTC. This sequence encodes CASGTEQGHEQYF. The gene calls are TRBV6-1 and TRBJ2-7, with D maybe TRBD1 (6 bases). Trimming took off 8 bases at V and 5 bases at J, with 16 bases between the two ends. From germline, CDR1 is MNHNS and CDR2 SASEGT. The CDR3 is made up of 13 amino acids.